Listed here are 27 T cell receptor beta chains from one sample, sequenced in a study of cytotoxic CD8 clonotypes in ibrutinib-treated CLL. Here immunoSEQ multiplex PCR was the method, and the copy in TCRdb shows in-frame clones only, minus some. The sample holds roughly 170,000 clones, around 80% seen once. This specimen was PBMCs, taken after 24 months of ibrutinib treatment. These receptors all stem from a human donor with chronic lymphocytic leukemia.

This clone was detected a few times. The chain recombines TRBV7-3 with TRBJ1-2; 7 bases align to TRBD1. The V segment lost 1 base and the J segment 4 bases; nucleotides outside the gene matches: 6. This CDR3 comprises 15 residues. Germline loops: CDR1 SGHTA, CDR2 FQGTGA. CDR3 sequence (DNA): TGTGCCAGCAGCTTAAAGGGAGGGACAGTCTATGGCTACACCTTC. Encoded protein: CASSLKGGTVYGYTF.

CDR3 sequence (DNA): TGTGCCAGCTCACCCCGGGGAAGCTCCTATAATTCACCCCTCCACTTT. As protein: CASSPRGSSYNSPLHF. The chain couples TRBV18 to TRBJ1-6; no firm D call. The CDR3 runs to 16 residues. With 3 bases removed from V and 0 bases from J, the gap between germline ends came to 9 bases. CDR1 KGHSH and CDR2 LQKENI come from the germline V gene.

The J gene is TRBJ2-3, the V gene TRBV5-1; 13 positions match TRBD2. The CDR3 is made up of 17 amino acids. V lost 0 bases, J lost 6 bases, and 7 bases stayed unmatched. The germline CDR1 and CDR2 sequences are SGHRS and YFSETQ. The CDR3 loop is CASSLVLTSGGVDTQYF. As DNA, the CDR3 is TGCGCCAGCAGCTTGGTGTTAACTAGCGGGGGGGTGGATACGCAGTATTTT.

The chain's CDR3 is CASSADLNSGNTIYF. CDR3 nucleotides: TGTGCCAGCAGCGCAGACTTGAACTCTGGAAACACCATATATTTT. V is TRBV9 and J is TRBJ1-3; D call uncertain. The CDR3 is 15 amino acids. Trimming stripped 3 bases from V and 0 bases from J, with 10 bases between. The germline V gene encodes CDR1 SGDLS and CDR2 YYNGEE.

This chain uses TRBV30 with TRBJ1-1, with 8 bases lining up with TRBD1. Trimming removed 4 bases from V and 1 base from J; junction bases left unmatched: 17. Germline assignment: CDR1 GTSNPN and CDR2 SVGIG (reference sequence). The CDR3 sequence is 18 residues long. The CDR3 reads CAWILQGELRNSNTEAFF. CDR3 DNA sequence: TGTGCCTGGATTCTACAGGGGGAGTTGAGGAATTCGAACACTGAAGCTTTCTTT.

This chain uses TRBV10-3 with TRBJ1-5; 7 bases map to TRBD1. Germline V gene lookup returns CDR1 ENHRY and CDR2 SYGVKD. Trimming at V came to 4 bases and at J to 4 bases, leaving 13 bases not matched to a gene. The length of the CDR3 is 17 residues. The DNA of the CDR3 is TGTGCCATCAGTGGGGGGCTCACAGGGGCTGTAAATCAGCCCCAGCATTTT. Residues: CAISGGLTGAVNQPQHF.

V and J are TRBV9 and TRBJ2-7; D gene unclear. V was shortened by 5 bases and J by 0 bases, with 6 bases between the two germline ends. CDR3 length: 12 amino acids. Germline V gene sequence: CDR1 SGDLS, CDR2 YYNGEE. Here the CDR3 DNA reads TGTGCCAGCAGGGTGAGCTCCTACGAGCAGTACTTC. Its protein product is CASRVSSYEQYF.

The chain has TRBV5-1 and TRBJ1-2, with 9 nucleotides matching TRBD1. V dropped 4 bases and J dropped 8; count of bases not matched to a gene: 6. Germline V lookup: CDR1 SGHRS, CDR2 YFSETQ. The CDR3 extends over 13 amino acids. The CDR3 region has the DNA TGCGCCAGCAGCATACAGGGGGCGCGGGGCTACACCTTC. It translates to CASSIQGARGYTF.

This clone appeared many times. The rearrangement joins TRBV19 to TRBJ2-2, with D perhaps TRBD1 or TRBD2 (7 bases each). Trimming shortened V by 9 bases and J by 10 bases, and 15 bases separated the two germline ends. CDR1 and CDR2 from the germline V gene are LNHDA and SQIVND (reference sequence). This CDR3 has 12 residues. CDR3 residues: CASRQGGVELFF. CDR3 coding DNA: TGTGCCAGCCGGCAGGGGGGGGTGGAGCTGTTTTTT. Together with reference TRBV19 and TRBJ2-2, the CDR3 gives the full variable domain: DGGITQSPKYLFRKEGQNVTLSCEQNLNHDAMYWYRQDPGQGLRLIYYSQIVNDFQKGDIAEGYSVSREKKESFPLTVTSAQKNPTAFYLCASRQGGVELFFGEGSRLTVL.

CDR3 sequence reads: CASSQQGASYNEQFF. In DNA form, the CDR3 reads TGTGCCAGCAGTCAACAGGGTGCGTCCTACAATGAGCAGTTCTTC. V is TRBV27 and J is TRBJ2-1; weak D call: TRBD1 (6 bases). The CDR3 is made up of 15 amino acids. Germline CDR1 MNHEY, CDR2 SMNVEV (reference sequence). Between the trimmed V and J ends, which lost 5 bases and 1 base, there was a span of 12 bases.

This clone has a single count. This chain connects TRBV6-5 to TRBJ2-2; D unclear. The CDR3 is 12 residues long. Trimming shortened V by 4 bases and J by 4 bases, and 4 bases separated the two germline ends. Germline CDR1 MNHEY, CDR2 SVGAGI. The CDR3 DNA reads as TGTGCCAGCAGTTCCACCACCGGGGAGCTGTTTTTT. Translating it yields CASSSTTGELFF.

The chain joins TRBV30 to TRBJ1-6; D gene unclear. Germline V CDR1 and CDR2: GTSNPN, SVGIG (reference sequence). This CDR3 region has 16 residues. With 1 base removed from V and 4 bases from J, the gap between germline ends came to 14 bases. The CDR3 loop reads CAWSARKGPYNSPLHF. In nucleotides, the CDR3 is TGTGCCTGGAGTGCTAGGAAGGGCCCTTATAATTCACCCCTCCACTTT. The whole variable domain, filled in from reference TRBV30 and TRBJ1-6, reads SQTIHQWPATLVQPVGSPLSLECTVEGTSNPNLYWYRQAAGRGLQLLFYSVGIGQISSEVPQNLSASRPQDRQFILSSKKLLLSDSGFYLCAWSARKGPYNSPLHFGNGTRLTVT.

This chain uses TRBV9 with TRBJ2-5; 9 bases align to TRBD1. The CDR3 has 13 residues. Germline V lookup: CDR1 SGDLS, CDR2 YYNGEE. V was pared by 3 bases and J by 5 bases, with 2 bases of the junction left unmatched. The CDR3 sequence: CASSGTGVETQYF. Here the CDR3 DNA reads TGTGCCAGCAGCGGGACAGGGGTGGAGACCCAGTACTTC. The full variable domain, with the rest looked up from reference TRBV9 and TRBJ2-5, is DSGVTQTPKHLITATGQRVTLRCSPRSGDLSVYWYQQSLDQGLQFLIQYYNGEERAKGNILERFSAQQFPDLHSELNLSSLELGDSALYFCASSGTGVETQYFGPGTRLLVL.

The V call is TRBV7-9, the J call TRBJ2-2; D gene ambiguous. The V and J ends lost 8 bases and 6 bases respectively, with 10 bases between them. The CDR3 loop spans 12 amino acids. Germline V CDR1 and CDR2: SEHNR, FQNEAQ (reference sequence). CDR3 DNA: TGTGCCAGCTTTTGGGTGGCCGGGGAGCTGTTTTTT. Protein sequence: CASFWVAGELFF.

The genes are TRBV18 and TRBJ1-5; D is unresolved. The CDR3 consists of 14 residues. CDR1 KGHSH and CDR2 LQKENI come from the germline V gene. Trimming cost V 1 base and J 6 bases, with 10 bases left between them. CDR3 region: CASSPLGFSQPQHF. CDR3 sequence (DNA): TGTGCCAGCTCACCACTAGGATTTAGTCAGCCCCAGCATTTT. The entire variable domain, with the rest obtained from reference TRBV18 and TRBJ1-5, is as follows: NAGVMQNPRHLVRRRGQEARLRCSPMKGHSHVYWYRQLPEEGLKFMVYLQKENIIDESGMPKERFSAEFPKEGPSILRIQQVVRGDSAAYFCASSPLGFSQPQHFGDGTRLSIL.

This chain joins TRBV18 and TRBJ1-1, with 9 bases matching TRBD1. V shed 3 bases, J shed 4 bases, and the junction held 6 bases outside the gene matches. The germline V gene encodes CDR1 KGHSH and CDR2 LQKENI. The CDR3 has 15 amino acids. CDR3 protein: CASSPSTGGGTEAFF. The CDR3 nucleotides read TGTGCCAGCTCACCGTCGACAGGGGGTGGCACTGAAGCTTTCTTT. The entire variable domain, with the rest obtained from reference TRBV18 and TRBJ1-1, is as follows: NAGVMQNPRHLVRRRGQEARLRCSPMKGHSHVYWYRQLPEEGLKFMVYLQKENIIDESGMPKERFSAEFPKEGPSILRIQQVVRGDSAAYFCASSPSTGGGTEAFFGQGTRLTVV.

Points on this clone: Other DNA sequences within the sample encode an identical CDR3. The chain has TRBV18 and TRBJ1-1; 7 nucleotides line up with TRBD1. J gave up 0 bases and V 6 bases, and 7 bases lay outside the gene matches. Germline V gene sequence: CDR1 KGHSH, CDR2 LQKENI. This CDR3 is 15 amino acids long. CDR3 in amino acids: CASSPRQGMNTEAFF. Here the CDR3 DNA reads TGTGCCAGCTCCCCGAGACAGGGAATGAACACTGAAGCTTTCTTT. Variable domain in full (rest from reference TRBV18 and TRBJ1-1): NAGVMQNPRHLVRRRGQEARLRCSPMKGHSHVYWYRQLPEEGLKFMVYLQKENIIDESGMPKERFSAEFPKEGPSILRIQQVVRGDSAAYFCASSPRQGMNTEAFFGQGTRLTVV.

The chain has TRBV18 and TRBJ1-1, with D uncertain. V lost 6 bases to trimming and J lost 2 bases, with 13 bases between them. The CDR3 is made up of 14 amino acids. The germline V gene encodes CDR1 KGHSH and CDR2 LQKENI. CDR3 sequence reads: CASSYAYSNTEAFF. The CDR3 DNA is TGTGCCAGCTCCTATGCCTACAGCAACACTGAAGCTTTCTTT.

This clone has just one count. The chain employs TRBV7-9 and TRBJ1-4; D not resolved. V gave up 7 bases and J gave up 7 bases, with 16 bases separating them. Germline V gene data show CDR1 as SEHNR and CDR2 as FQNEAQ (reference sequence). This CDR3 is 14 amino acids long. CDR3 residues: CASNPSPNGEKLFF. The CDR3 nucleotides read TGTGCCAGCAACCCGTCCCCTAACGGTGAAAAACTGTTTTTT.

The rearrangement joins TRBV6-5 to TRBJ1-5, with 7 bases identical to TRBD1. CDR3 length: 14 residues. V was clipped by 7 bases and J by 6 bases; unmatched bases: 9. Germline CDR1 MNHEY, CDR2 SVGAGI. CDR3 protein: CASNRQGGGQPQHF. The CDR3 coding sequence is TGTGCCAGCAATCGACAGGGTGGCGGTCAGCCCCAGCATTTT.

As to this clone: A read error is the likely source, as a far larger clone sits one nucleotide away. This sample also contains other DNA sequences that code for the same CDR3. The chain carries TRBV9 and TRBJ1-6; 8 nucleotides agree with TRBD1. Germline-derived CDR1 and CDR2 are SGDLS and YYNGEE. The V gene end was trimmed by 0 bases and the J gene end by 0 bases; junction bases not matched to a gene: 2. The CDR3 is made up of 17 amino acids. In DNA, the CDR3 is TGTGCCAGCAGCGTAGAAGGGACAGGCTCCTATAATTCACCCCTCCACTTT. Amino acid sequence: CASSVEGTGSYNSPLHF.

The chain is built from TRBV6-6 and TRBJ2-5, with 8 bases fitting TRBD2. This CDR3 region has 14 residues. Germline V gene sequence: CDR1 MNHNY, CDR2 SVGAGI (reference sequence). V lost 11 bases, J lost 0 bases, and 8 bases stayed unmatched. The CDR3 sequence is CASRGGTYQETQYF. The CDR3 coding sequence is TGTGCCTCCCGGGGGGGGACGTACCAAGAGACCCAGTACTTC.

In DNA, the CDR3 is TGTGCCAGTAGCCGGGGACAGGGGACTAACTATGGCTACACCTTC. The encoded protein is CASSRGQGTNYGYTF. The chain joins TRBV19 to TRBJ1-2; 10 positions match TRBD1. CDR3 length equals 15 residues. Unmatched junction bases numbered 4, after V lost 6 bases and J lost 0 bases. Germline V gene data show CDR1 as LNHDA and CDR2 as SQIVND (reference sequence).

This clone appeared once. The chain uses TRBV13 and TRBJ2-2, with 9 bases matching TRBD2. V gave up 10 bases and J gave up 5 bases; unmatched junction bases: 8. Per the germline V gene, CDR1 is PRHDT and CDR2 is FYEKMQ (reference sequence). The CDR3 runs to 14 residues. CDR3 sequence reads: CATTSGGGTGELFF. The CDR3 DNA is TGTGCCACGACTAGCGGAGGGGGGACCGGGGAGCTGTTTTTT.

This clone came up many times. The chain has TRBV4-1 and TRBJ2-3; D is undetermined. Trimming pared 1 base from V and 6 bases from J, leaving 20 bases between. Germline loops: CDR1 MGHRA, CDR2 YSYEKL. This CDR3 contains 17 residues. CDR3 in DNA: TGCGCCAGCAGCCAAGCCTACAGTCGAGACCCTACGGATACGCAGTATTTT. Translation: CASSQAYSRDPTDTQYF.

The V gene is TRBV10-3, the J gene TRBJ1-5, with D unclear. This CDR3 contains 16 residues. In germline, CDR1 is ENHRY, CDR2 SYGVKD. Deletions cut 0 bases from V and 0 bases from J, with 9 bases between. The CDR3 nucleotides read TGTGCCATCAGTGAGTCGACTACGGTTAGCAATCAGCCCCAGCATTTT. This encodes CAISESTTVSNQPQHF.

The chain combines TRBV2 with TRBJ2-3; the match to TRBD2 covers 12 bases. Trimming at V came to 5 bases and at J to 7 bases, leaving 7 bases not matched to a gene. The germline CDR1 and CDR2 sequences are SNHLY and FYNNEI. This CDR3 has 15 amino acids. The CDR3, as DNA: TGTGCCAGCAGTCCCCTAGCGGGGGGGCAACATACGCAGTATTTT. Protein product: CASSPLAGGQHTQYF. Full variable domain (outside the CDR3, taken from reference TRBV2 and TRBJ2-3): EPEVTQTPSHQVTQMGQEVILRCVPISNHLYFYWYRQILGQKVEFLVSFYNNEISEKSEIFDDQFSVERPDGSNFTLKIRSTKLEDSAMYFCASSPLAGGQHTQYFGPGTRLTVL.